Listed below are T cell receptor beta chains from one sample, sequenced in a study of response to subunit inactivated influenza vaccine. TCRdb processed the RT-PCR reads anew with MiXCR; each CDR3 protein has one entry. This table holds a few hundred thousand distinct CDR3 sequences, 21% found once. The input for sequencing was PBMCs from blood, taken roughly 20 months after vaccination. The receptors originated from a man in his fifties or sixties who received an inactivated influenza vaccine. The CDR3 runs from the conserved cysteine through the conserved F or W. The order of the fields is clone size, V gene, D gene, J gene, CDR3 protein, CDR3 DNA. The D gene is left open where the match is weak. Where a row states a size, it is once, few, many or the class of an expanded clone; other rows omit it.

abundance: .
v_gene: TRBV30
d_gene: .
j_gene: TRBJ2-5
CDR3aa: CAWRQAGGVGETQYF
CDR3nt: TGTGCCTGGAGGCAAGCAGGAGGGGTAGGCGAGACCCAGTACTTC

abundance: few
v_gene: TRBV20-1
d_gene: .
j_gene: TRBJ2-3
CDR3aa: CSANSRGKGTDTQYF
CDR3nt: TGCAGTGCGAATTCCAGGGGAAAGGGCACAGATACGCAGTATTTT

abundance: few
v_gene: TRBV7-9
d_gene: .
j_gene: TRBJ2-2
CDR3aa: CASSPGQYTGELFF
CDR3nt: TGTGCCAGCAGCCCCGGACAGTACACCGGGGAGCTGTTTTTT

abundance: few
v_gene: TRBV5-1
d_gene: .
j_gene: TRBJ2-5
CDR3aa: CASSLAGGEQTQYF
CDR3nt: TGCGCCAGCAGCTTGGCTGGGGGTGAGCAGACCCAGTACTTC

abundance: .
v_gene: TRBV29-1
d_gene: .
j_gene: TRBJ2-7
CDR3aa: CSVERLATYEQYF
CDR3nt: TGCAGCGTTGAAAGGCTAGCTACCTACGAGCAGTACTTC

abundance: few
v_gene: TRBV6-5
d_gene: .
j_gene: TRBJ1-2
CDR3aa: CASSYESGAYYGYTF
CDR3nt: TGTGCCAGCAGTTACGAGTCGGGGGCGTACTATGGCTACACCTTC

abundance: .
v_gene: TRBV3-1
d_gene: TRBD1
j_gene: TRBJ2-1
CDR3aa: CASSQELTGGNEQFF
CDR3nt: TGTGCCAGCAGCCAAGAACTGACAGGGGGCAATGAGCAGTTCTTC

abundance: once
v_gene: TRBV9
d_gene: TRBD2
j_gene: TRBJ2-1
CDR3aa: CASSKGLAGPYNEQFF
CDR3nt: TGTGCCAGCAGCAAAGGACTAGCGGGACCGTACAATGAGCAGTTCTTC

abundance: many
v_gene: TRBV6-2/TRBV6-3
d_gene: .
j_gene: TRBJ1-1
CDR3aa: CASSYERRTEAFF
CDR3nt: TGTGCCAGCAGTTACGAGAGACGGACTGAAGCTTTCTTT

abundance: .
v_gene: TRBV4-1
d_gene: .
j_gene: TRBJ2-4
CDR3aa: CASSQVGLGVKNLAKNIQYF
CDR3nt: TGCGCCAGCAGCCAAGTGGGGTTGGGGGTGAAAAACTTAGCCAAAAACATTCAGTACTTC

abundance: few
v_gene: TRBV3-1
d_gene: .
j_gene: TRBJ2-6
CDR3aa: CASSQAGLAETHSGANVLTF
CDR3nt: TGTGCCAGCAGCCAAGCTGGATTAGCGGAGACTCATTCTGGGGCCAACGTCCTGACTTTC

abundance: .
v_gene: TRBV5-1
d_gene: .
j_gene: TRBJ1-5
CDR3aa: CASSQTTGRNQPQHF
CDR3nt: TGCGCCAGCAGCCAAACGACAGGCCGCAATCAGCCCCAGCATTTT

abundance: .
v_gene: TRBV19
d_gene: .
j_gene: TRBJ1-5
CDR3aa: CASSILVGNLVSQPQHF
CDR3nt: TGTGCCAGTAGTATTCTCGTCGGGAATTTGGTCAGTCAGCCCCAGCATTTT

abundance: many
v_gene: TRBV7-8
d_gene: TRBD1
j_gene: TRBJ1-2
CDR3aa: CASSVRGLGYGYTF
CDR3nt: TGTGCCAGCAGCGTAAGGGGGCTCGGCTATGGCTACACCTTC

abundance: few
v_gene: TRBV20-1
d_gene: .
j_gene: TRBJ1-1
CDR3aa: CSARDSGASEAFF
CDR3nt: TGCAGTGCTAGAGATTCAGGGGCCTCTGAAGCTTTCTTT

abundance: few
v_gene: TRBV11-2
d_gene: TRBD1
j_gene: TRBJ2-2
CDR3aa: CASRTTGGRNGELFF
CDR3nt: TGTGCCAGCAGAACGACAGGGGGCAGGAACGGGGAGCTGTTTTTT

abundance: .
v_gene: TRBV23-1
d_gene: .
j_gene: TRBJ1-5
CDR3aa: CASSQTSKGVQPQHF
CDR3nt: TGCGCCAGCAGTCAGACTTCGAAGGGGGTTCAGCCCCAGCATTTT

abundance: few
v_gene: TRBV5-1
d_gene: TRBD1
j_gene: TRBJ1-1
CDR3aa: CASSSGQKKNTEAFF
CDR3nt: TGCGCCAGCAGCTCGGGACAGAAAAAGAACACTGAAGCTTTCTTT

abundance: .
v_gene: TRBV11-2
d_gene: .
j_gene: TRBJ2-1
CDR3aa: CASSSQVFHSYNEQFF
CDR3nt: TGTGCCAGCAGCTCACAGGTCTTTCACTCCTACAATGAGCAGTTCTTC

abundance: .
v_gene: TRBV5-1
d_gene: .
j_gene: TRBJ1-2
CDR3aa: CASSLEAGNESTF
CDR3nt: TGCGCCAGCAGCTTGGAGGCAGGGAATGAGTCCACCTTC

abundance: .
v_gene: TRBV12-3/TRBV12-4
d_gene: .
j_gene: TRBJ2-7
CDR3aa: CASSSTLPYTGSYEQYF
CDR3nt: TGTGCCAGCAGTTCAACCCTCCCTTATACAGGGTCCTACGAGCAGTACTTC

abundance: few
v_gene: TRBV12-3/TRBV12-4
d_gene: TRBD1
j_gene: TRBJ1-6
CDR3aa: CASSPPGQGRSPLHF
CDR3nt: TGTGCCAGCAGCCCTCCGGGACAGGGACGCTCACCCCTCCACTTT

abundance: few
v_gene: TRBV20-1
d_gene: .
j_gene: TRBJ2-7
CDR3aa: CSARVLTAAYEQYF
CDR3nt: TGCAGTGCTAGAGTGTTGACAGCAGCCTACGAGCAGTACTTC

abundance: .
v_gene: TRBV7-9
d_gene: .
j_gene: TRBJ1-5
CDR3aa: CASSLGWSQGSNQPQHF
CDR3nt: TGTGCCAGCAGCTTAGGTTGGTCACAGGGAAGCAATCAGCCCCAGCATTTT

abundance: .
v_gene: TRBV20-1
d_gene: .
j_gene: TRBJ1-1
CDR3aa: CSDNTPNTEAFF
CDR3nt: TGCAGTGATAACACCCCGAACACTGAAGCTTTCTTT